These T cell receptor beta chains were read from a single sample in a study of blood T cells in healthy people across ages. MiXCR, applied by TCRdb to the 5' RACE reads, yields one record per CDR3 protein. The sample lists about 570,000 distinct CDR3 sequences; roughly 28% were seen once. The specimen sequenced was blood. These receptor sequences come from a woman between 65 and 79 years old in good health. Both conserved end residues are part of each CDR3. The D gene is left open where the match is weak. Rows give clone size only sometimes, using once, few, many, or a class for an expanded clone.

>TRBJ1-4|NA|NA|TRBV7-9
TGTGCCAGCAGCCTTCCCGCCTCGAATGGGAAACTGTTTTTT
CASSLPASNGKLFF
>TRBJ2-1|TRBD2|once|TRBV4-3
TGCGCCAGCAGCCGGGATAGCGGGGGAACATACAATGAGCAGTTCTTC
CASSRDSGGTYNEQFF
>TRBJ2-6|NA|few|TRBV7-8
TGTGCCAGCAGCTCAAAAACACAGGTCCGGGGGGCCTCTGGGGCCAACGTCCTGACTTTC
CASSSKTQVRGASGANVLTF
>TRBJ1-2|TRBD1|few|TRBV12-3/TRBV12-4
TGTGCCAGCAGTTTAGCAGCAGGGGGCTATGGCTACACCTTC
CASSLAAGGYGYTF
>TRBJ2-6|NA|NA|TRBV20-1
TGCAGTGCTGCGATCAGAACTGGGGCCAACGTCCTGACTTTC
CSAAIRTGANVLTF
>TRBJ1-2|NA|few|TRBV5-1
TGCGCCAGCAGCTTGGCGACAACCGACTATGGCTACACCTTC
CASSLATTDYGYTF
>TRBJ2-1|TRBD1|NA|TRBV3-1
TGTGCCAGCAGCCAAGAGAGGACAGGTTTTTCGATCTACAATGAGCAGTTCTTC
CASSQERTGFSIYNEQFF
>TRBJ2-5|NA|few|TRBV24-1
TGTGCCACCGGGGACATTACGCGGGGAGAGACCCAGTACTTC
CATGDITRGETQYF
>TRBJ2-1|TRBD2|few|TRBV5-1
TGCGCCAGCAGCTTGGGTAGCGGGGGGAGCTATGAGCAGTTCTTC
CASSLGSGGSYEQFF
>TRBJ1-1|TRBD1|NA|TRBV29-1
TGCAGCGTACGAGACAGGGAGGGCACTGAAGCTTTCTTT
CSVRDREGTEAFF
>TRBJ2-1|TRBD2|NA|TRBV7-2
TGTGCCAGCAGCTTAATAGCCACTAGCGGAAACAATGAGCAGTTCTTC
CASSLIATSGNNEQFF
>TRBJ2-7|NA|NA|TRBV29-1
TGCAGCGTTGTAAGCGTCCAGCAGTACTTC
CSVVSVQQYF
>TRBJ2-5|NA|NA|TRBV20-1
TGCAGTGCCTCACCGGGAACGCTTAGATCCGAGACCCAGTACTTC
CSASPGTLRSETQYF
>TRBJ1-4|TRBD1|once|TRBV20-1
TGCAGTGCTAGAGACGGGACAGAGGCTAATGAAAAACTGTTTTTT
CSARDGTEANEKLFF
>TRBJ2-2|TRBD1|NA|TRBV20-1
TGCAGTGCTTTTGGGACAGGGGTTACCGGGGAGCTGTTTTTT
CSAFGTGVTGELFF
>TRBJ1-1|NA|few|TRBV20-1
TGCAGTGCTAGAAATGGAGTGAACACTGAAGCTTTCTTT
CSARNGVNTEAFF
>TRBJ1-4|TRBD1|NA|TRBV7-8
TGTGCCAGCAGCTACAGGGGGATGGCTAATGAAAAACTGTTTTTT
CASSYRGMANEKLFF
>TRBJ1-4|NA|few|TRBV19
TGTGCCAGTAGTCTTTCGGACCCGCTTCGGAGGAAACTGTTTTTT
CASSLSDPLRRKLFF
>TRBJ2-5|NA|few|TRBV7-2
TGTGCCACTTCTAAAGCCGCGGACAGCTACCAAGAGACCCAGTACTTC
CATSKAADSYQETQYF
>TRBJ2-5|TRBD2|NA|TRBV7-6
TGTGCCAGCAGCTTAGTTCCAACTAGCGGGGGTTGGAAGACCCAGTACTTC
CASSLVPTSGGWKTQYF